This TCR beta chain was recorded in a study of T cell responses to AZD1222 COVID-19 vaccine. Analysis merged second doses at about 4 or about 12 weeks. Germline assignment: CDR1 SGHTA and CDR2 FQGNSA. Between the trimmed V and J ends, which lost 5 bases and 0 bases, there was a span of 13 bases. CDR3 length: 15 residues. Here immunoSEQ multiplex PCR was the method, and the copy in TCRdb shows in-frame clones only, minus some. The profile shows roughly 120,000 clones, around 89% of them singletons. The clonotype was recovered from an adult who received the AZD1222 COVID-19 vaccine. V and J are TRBV7-2 and TRBJ1-1; D might be TRBD1 (5 bases). Sample: peripheral blood, taken 28 days after the second AZD1222 dose. This chain's CDR3 is CASSPIQEVNTEAFF. The DNA of the CDR3 is TGTGCCAGCAGCCCGATACAGGAGGTGAACACTGAAGCTTTCTTT.